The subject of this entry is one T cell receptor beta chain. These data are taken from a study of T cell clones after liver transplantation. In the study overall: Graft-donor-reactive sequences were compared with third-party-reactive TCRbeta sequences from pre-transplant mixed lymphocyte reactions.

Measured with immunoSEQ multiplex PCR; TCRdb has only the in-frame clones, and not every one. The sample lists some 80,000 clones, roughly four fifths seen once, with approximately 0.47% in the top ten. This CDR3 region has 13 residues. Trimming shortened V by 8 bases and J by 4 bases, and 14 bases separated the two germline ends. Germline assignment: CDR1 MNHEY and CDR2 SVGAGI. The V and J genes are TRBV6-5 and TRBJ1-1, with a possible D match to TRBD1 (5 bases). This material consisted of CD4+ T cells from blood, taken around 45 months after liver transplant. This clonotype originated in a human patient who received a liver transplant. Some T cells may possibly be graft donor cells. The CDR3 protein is CASGQGLSTEAFF. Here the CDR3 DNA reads TGTGCCAGCGGGCAGGGCCTATCCACTGAAGCTTTCTTT.